This T cell receptor beta chain appears in the sequencing data of a study of beta chain features in type 1 diabetes. Findings and caveats of the study: Within each of all four CD4+ subsets, Type 1 diabetes patients had TCRB CDR3s that were moderately but significantly shorter. TCRB repertoires of naive, central memory and Treg cells appeared more similar among patients than among healthy donors. Lower insertion and higher deletion counts appeared at VDJ junctions in type 1 diabetes patients.

Since all of the isolated RNA was reverse transcribed, expressed TCRB transcripts were what got sequenced. Profiling relied on immunoSEQ multiplex PCR, and the TCRdb table lists in-frame clones only, not all of them. The data hold 150,000 to 170,000 clones, with 10% observed a single time. On this clone: Its antigen is still unknown.

V gave up 4 bases and J gave up 15 bases; unmatched junction bases: 5. Germline CDR1 and CDR2: SGHAT and FQNNGV. The CDR3 sequence is 12 residues long. The source is a young man with type 1 diabetes. The V call is TRBV11-2, the J call TRBJ2-1; 11 positions agree with TRBD2. Sequenced material: central memory CD4+ T cells from blood. CDR3 sequence reads: CASSSSSGRSFF. CDR3 sequence (DNA): TGTGCCAGCAGCTCCTCTAGCGGGAGGTCGTTCTTC.